This T cell receptor (beta chain) was recovered during a study of PD-1 blockade in classical Hodgkin lymphoma. About the study: Every 2 weeks, patients had 3 mg/kg nivolumab intravenously. Regarding the study as a whole: Initiation of nivolumab under 1 year after ASCT led to exclusion of patients. Compared with healthy donors, newly diagnosed patients reportedly showed lower baseline TCR diversity. CD4+ TCR diversity climbed significantly by C4D1, unlike CD8+ TCR diversity.

TCRdb's table, derived via immunoSEQ multiplex PCR, lists solely in-frame clones and lacks some. Of around 18,000 clones in the sample, roughly four fifths were seen once. The time point here: cycle 4 day 1 (C4D1), after five to seven weeks of nivolumab. Each patient experienced a relapse that followed autologous stem cell transplantation, and brentuximab vedotin exposure varied. Purified CD4+ T cells were obtained from thawed PBMCs through magnetic negative selection. Trimming took 4 bases from V and 0 from J, leaving 14 bases between them. CDR1 is SGHRS, CDR2 YFSETQ, per germline. This CDR3 contains 16 residues. Comments on this clone: Its specificity is unknown.

The source material was CD4+ T cells from blood, sampled before the fourth cycle of nivolumab. The chain uses TRBV5-1 and TRBJ1-5; weak D call: TRBD1 (5 bases). The sequence was collected from a human donor with classical Hodgkin lymphoma. The CDR3 loop is CASSPFDSYSNQPQHF. The CDR3 DNA is TGCGCCAGCAGCCCATTTGACAGTTATAGCAATCAGCCCCAGCATTTT.